This T cell receptor beta chain was profiled in a study of blood T cell repertoires in COVID-19. In the original workflow: Cell counts per sample came from amplifying reference gene primers. Sequencing used immunoSEQ multiplex PCR; TCRdb keeps in-frame clones, though not all of them. V, J and clone size reflect that table, while D and trimming were determined from the DNA. The sample has around 170,000 clones, around 74% seen once. The CDR3 has 12 residues. This sequence was found in a woman aged 80 or over with acute or convalescent COVID-19. The genes are TRBV21-1 and TRBJ1-2; the table names TRBD1, a call not compared with the DNA. TRBV21-1 is listed as a pseudogene. Source material: peripheral blood. The CDR3 region is CASTVDSAGYTF. As DNA, the CDR3 is TGTGCCAGCACCGTGGACAGCGCTGGCTACACCTTC.